Below are 29 T cell receptor beta chains sequenced from a single sample in a study of blood T cell repertoires in COVID-19. Measured with immunoSEQ multiplex PCR; TCRdb has only the in-frame clones, and not every one. The sample shows 200,000 to 250,000 clones, about 79% of them seen only once. The sequenced sample consisted of PBMCs or T cells enriched from blood (not recorded which). The source of these receptors is a woman in her sixties who had recovered from COVID-19.

This chain uses TRBV9 with TRBJ1-1, with D uncertain. The CDR3 contains 13 residues. In germline, CDR1 is SGDLS, CDR2 YYNGEE. Trimming took off 2 bases at V and 6 bases at J, with 11 bases between the two ends. CDR3 in amino acids: CASSVSPQAEAFF. Written as DNA, the CDR3 is TGTGCCAGCAGCGTTTCTCCTCAGGCTGAAGCTTTCTTT.

The CDR3 spells CASSLPGGTYEQYF. The CDR3 bases are TGTGCCAGCAGCCTCCCGGGGGGTACCTACGAGCAGTACTTC. This sequence joins TRBV5-4 and TRBJ2-7; 7 positions agree with TRBD2. Germline CDR1 is SGHNT and CDR2 is YYREEE (reference sequence). V was clipped by 4 bases and J by 2 bases; unmatched bases: 6. CDR3 length: 14 residues.

The chain has TRBV14 and TRBJ2-1; 12 nucleotides align to TRBD2. The trim removed 4 bases at V and 4 bases at J, leaving 2 bases unmatched. Germline CDR1 and CDR2: SGHDN and FVKESK. The CDR3 is 15 amino acids. CDR3 loop: CASSPTSGGYNEQFF. The CDR3 region has the DNA TGTGCCAGCAGCCCAACTAGCGGGGGGTACAATGAGCAGTTCTTC.

This chain links TRBV19 with TRBJ2-2, with 7 bases that match TRBD1. V trimming: 3 bases; J trimming: 0 bases; junction bases outside the gene matches: 7. The germline CDR1 and CDR2 sequences are LNHDA and SQIVND (reference sequence). The CDR3 is 17 amino acids. DNA of the CDR3: TGTGCCAGTAGTATCCTTAGGGGACAGACGAACACCGGGGAGCTGTTTTTT. Residues: CASSILRGQTNTGELFF.

The rearrangement joins TRBV10-3 to TRBJ1-1; no reliable D call. Germline CDR1 ENHRY, CDR2 SYGVKD. V lost 0 bases to trimming and J lost 1 base, with 6 bases between them. The CDR3 covers 14 residues. The CDR3: CAISESGRNTEAFF. In nucleotides, the CDR3 is TGTGCCATCAGTGAGTCGGGCCGGAACACTGAAGCTTTCTTT.

The J gene is TRBJ2-3, the V gene TRBV5-1; TRBD2 matches at 9 bases. The CDR3 has 15 amino acids. V was pared by 4 bases and J by 5 bases, with 8 bases of the junction left unmatched. Germline V gene lookup returns CDR1 SGHRS and CDR2 YFSETQ. In DNA form, the CDR3 reads TGCGCCAGCAGCGGGATAGCGGGAGTTGGAGATACGCAGTATTTT. Encoded protein: CASSGIAGVGDTQYF.

The chain carries TRBV9 and TRBJ1-4, with a weak D call TRBD1 (5 bases). The CDR3 totals 15 residues. CDR1 is SGDLS, CDR2 YYNGEE, per germline. With 4 bases removed from V and 4 bases from J, the gap between germline ends came to 14 bases. The CDR3 DNA reads TGTGCCAGCAGCCCCCAGGGTGCCTATAATGAAAAACTGTTTTTT. Translation gives CASSPQGAYNEKLFF. The full variable domain, completed using reference TRBV9 and TRBJ1-4, is DSGVTQTPKHLITATGQRVTLRCSPRSGDLSVYWYQQSLDQGLQFLIQYYNGEERAKGNILERFSAQQFPDLHSELNLSSLELGDSALYFCASSPQGAYNEKLFFGSGTQLSVL.

This rearrangement joins TRBV7-3 to TRBJ1-6; 7 bases agree with TRBD1. V shed 5 bases, J shed 8 bases, and the junction held 12 bases outside the gene matches. The CDR3 is made up of 16 amino acids. Germline CDR1 and CDR2: SGHTA and FQGTGA. CDR3 nucleotide sequence: TGTGCCAGCAGCCCTAGGGGAGGCAGGGGGGATTCACCCCTCCACTTT. It yields the protein CASSPRGGRGDSPLHF.

The chain has TRBV15 and TRBJ2-2; D is undetermined. The CDR3 runs to 15 residues. Trimming took off 0 bases at V and 5 bases at J, with 10 bases between the two ends. Germline assignment: CDR1 LNHNV and CDR2 YYDKDF (reference sequence). The CDR3: CATSRDWAQTGELFF. CDR3 DNA: TGTGCCACCAGCAGAGATTGGGCACAGACCGGGGAGCTGTTTTTT.

The chain's CDR3 is CASSQDRGGGANVLTF. CDR3 bases: TGTGCCAGCAGCCAAGATCGCGGAGGTGGGGCCAACGTCCTGACTTTC. The chain employs TRBV3-1 (or the pseudogene TRBV3-2) and TRBJ2-6, with a possible D match to TRBD2 (5 bases). Germline V gene sequence: CDR1 LGHDT, CDR2 YNNKEL (reference sequence). Trimming took off 0 bases at V and 3 bases at J, with 9 bases between the two ends. The CDR3 length is 16 residues.

The chain uses TRBV18 and TRBJ2-2, with D maybe TRBD1 (8 bases). The CDR3 covers 16 residues. Germline-derived CDR1 and CDR2 are KGHSH and LQKENI. Trimming took off 5 bases at V and 4 bases at J, with 17 bases between the two ends. In DNA form, the CDR3 reads TGTGCCAGCTCATCTGGACAGGGAGGGAGCACCGGGGAGCTGTTTTTT. Translation: CASSSGQGGSTGELFF.

This clone has more than one count but fewer than ten. The CDR3 coding sequence is TGTGCCAGTAGCACACCGGGACAGGGGAATTCACCCCTCCACTTT. Encoded protein: CASSTPGQGNSPLHF. V is TRBV19 and J is TRBJ1-6, with 10 bases that match TRBD1. Per the germline V gene, CDR1 is LNHDA and CDR2 is SQIVND (reference sequence). CDR3 length: 15 amino acids. Germline trimming cut 6 bases from V and 7 bases from J; bases unmatched to any gene: 6.

The V and J genes are TRBV7-2 and TRBJ2-2; tentative D call: TRBD2 (5 bases). The CDR3 spans 14 residues. CDR1 is SGHTA, CDR2 FQGNSA, per germline. Between the trimmed V and J ends, which lost 0 bases and 6 bases, there was a span of 8 bases. DNA of the CDR3: TGTGCCAGCAGCTTAGCGCGGGTCTCCGGGGAGCTGTTTTTT. Translation: CASSLARVSGELFF.

The rearrangement links TRBV6-2 or TRBV6-3 to TRBJ1-5, with a weak D call TRBD1 (5 bases). V was pared by 3 bases and J by 6 bases, with 18 bases between. Germline lookup yields CDR1 MNHEY and CDR2 SVGEGT. The CDR3 contains 16 residues. The CDR3 region is CASSYRWQGLGQPQHF. CDR3 bases: TGTGCCAGCAGTTATAGGTGGCAGGGTTTGGGTCAGCCCCAGCATTTT.

J is TRBJ1-2 and V is TRBV27; 7 nucleotides match TRBD1. This CDR3 contains 14 residues. J gave up 4 bases and V 6 bases, and 8 bases lay outside the gene matches. CDR1 is MNHEY, CDR2 SMNVEV, per germline (reference sequence). The CDR3 protein is CASRIPGQIYGYTF. CDR3 coding DNA: TGTGCCAGCAGGATTCCGGGACAGATCTATGGCTACACCTTC.

The J gene is TRBJ2-7, the V gene TRBV15; 11 bases agree with TRBD1. The CDR3 runs 14 residues. The germline V gene encodes CDR1 LNHNV and CDR2 YYDKDF (reference sequence). The J segment lost 3 bases and the V segment lost 3 bases, leaving 1 base of the junction unmatched. The CDR3 DNA is TGTGCCACCAGCAGGGACAGGGGGCTCTACGAGCAGTACTTC. Translation: CATSRDRGLYEQYF. The full variable domain, its missing parts supplied by reference TRBV15 and TRBJ2-7, is DAMVIQNPRYQVTQFGKPVTLSCSQTLNHNVMYWYQQKSSQAPKLLFHYYDKDFNNEADTPDNFQSRRPNTSFCFLDIRSPGLGDTAMYLCATSRDRGLYEQYFGPGTRLTVT.

The chain has TRBV15 and TRBJ1-3, with D unclear. V dropped 1 base and J dropped 2 bases, with 12 bases sitting between them. Germline V gene sequence: CDR1 LNHNV, CDR2 YYDKDF (reference sequence). CDR3 length equals 16 residues. This CDR3 is CATSRGALNTGNTIYF. CDR3 DNA sequence: TGTGCCACCAGCAGAGGGGCCTTAAACACTGGAAACACCATATATTTT.

The chain is built from TRBV6-6 and TRBJ1-2; TRBD1 matches at 7 bases. The CDR3 consists of 14 residues. The germline gives CDR1 MNHNY, CDR2 SVGAGI (reference sequence). The junction had 3 bases not matched to a gene; V was cut back by 2 bases and J by 3 bases. The CDR3: CASSYVQGYYGYTF. The DNA of the CDR3 is TGTGCCAGCAGTTACGTACAGGGGTACTATGGCTACACCTTC.

The chain joins TRBV9 to TRBJ2-3; TRBD2 matches at 7 bases. This CDR3 spans 15 amino acids. Germline V gene lookup returns CDR1 SGDLS and CDR2 YYNGEE. The V and J ends lost 4 bases and 3 bases, in that order; junction bases with no gene match: 8. The CDR3 region is CASSSREGITDTQYF. CDR3 in DNA: TGTGCCAGCAGCTCCAGGGAGGGGATAACAGATACGCAGTATTTT.

The rearrangement uses TRBV5-5 and TRBJ1-5; 7 nucleotides match TRBD1. CDR3 length equals 17 residues. Trimming at V came to 0 bases and at J to 6 bases, leaving 12 bases not matched to a gene. CDR1 is SGHKS and CDR2 is YYEKEE in the germline V gene (reference sequence). CDR3 residues: CASSLEFDREFGQPQHF. CDR3 DNA: TGTGCCAGCAGCTTGGAGTTCGACAGGGAGTTCGGTCAGCCCCAGCATTTT.

The chain recombines TRBV29-1 with TRBJ1-2; D is ambiguous. CDR3 size: 15 residues. With 3 bases removed from V and 2 bases from J, the gap between germline ends came to 16 bases. The germline gives CDR1 SQVTM, CDR2 ANQGSEA. The CDR3 coding sequence is TGCAGCGTTGATAGTGGAGTCCCCCTAAACTATGGCTACACCTTC. Protein: CSVDSGVPLNYGYTF.

The count of this clone is one. In DNA form, the CDR3 reads TGCAGCGTTGAGGGTAGCGGGGGGTTCGCGACCCAGTACTTC. Its protein is CSVEGSGGFATQYF. The chain recombines TRBV29-1 with TRBJ2-5, with TRBD2 identical over 10 bases. With 3 bases clipped from V and 7 bases from J, the junction kept 8 bases outside the gene matches. CDR1 and CDR2 from the germline V gene are SQVTM and ANQGSEA. This CDR3 region has 14 residues.

The V and J genes are TRBV2 and TRBJ2-3; possibly TRBD2 for D (6 bases). V was cut by 6 bases and J by 1 base, with 17 bases left in between. The CDR3 totals 16 residues. CDR1 is SNHLY and CDR2 is FYNNEI in the germline V gene. CDR3 nucleotide sequence: TGTGCCAGCAGGTTCGACACGGGGGTCGGCACAGATACGCAGTATTTT. The encoded protein is CASRFDTGVGTDTQYF.

About this clone: Different DNA sequences within this sample yield the same CDR3. This CDR3 is CSVSTGGGYTF. The CDR3 bases are TGCAGCGTCTCGACGGGAGGAGGCTACACCTTC. The chain joins TRBV29-1 to TRBJ1-2; D is undetermined. The CDR3 consists of 11 residues. CDR1 is SQVTM, CDR2 ANQGSEA, per germline. V shed 6 bases and J shed 8 bases, with 13 bases lying between them.

This clone was seen more than once but under ten times. The chain is built from TRBV7-2 and TRBJ1-1; 7 nucleotides align to TRBD1. Unmatched junction bases numbered 6, after V lost 1 base and J lost 4 bases. The length of the CDR3 is 15 residues. In germline, CDR1 is SGHTA, CDR2 FQGNSA. CDR3 in DNA: TGTGCCAGCAGCTTAGGGGACAGATGGCCCACTGAAGCTTTCTTT. This sequence encodes CASSLGDRWPTEAFF.

The chain employs TRBV5-1 and TRBJ1-1; D not resolved. Per the germline V gene, CDR1 is SGHRS and CDR2 is YFSETQ. This CDR3 is 12 amino acids long. The V end lost 0 bases, the J end lost 5 bases, and 5 bases lay between the germline ends. CDR3 sequence (DNA): TGCGCCAGCAGCTTGGGCAGTACTGAAGCTTTCTTT. This translates into CASSLGSTEAFF.

This chain uses TRBV3-1 (or the pseudogene TRBV3-2) with TRBJ1-6; no clear D gene. CDR1 is LGHDT, CDR2 YNNKEL, per germline (reference sequence). Trimming removed 3 bases at V and 5 bases at J, with 5 bases between. CDR3 length: 13 amino acids. CDR3 protein: CASSQGHNSPLHF. CDR3 nucleotide sequence: TGTGCCAGCAGCCAGGGCCATAATTCACCCCTCCACTTT.

The chain carries TRBV2 and TRBJ2-1; possible D gene TRBD2, 5 bases. The CDR3 extends over 14 amino acids. V gave up 8 bases and J gave up 4 bases, with 15 bases separating them. CDR1 and CDR2 (germline): SNHLY, FYNNEI. The CDR3 reads CASLWLAEYNEQFF. In DNA, the CDR3 is TGTGCCAGCCTTTGGCTAGCAGAGTACAATGAGCAGTTCTTC.

V and J are TRBV5-5 and TRBJ2-7, with D perhaps TRBD1 (6 bases). CDR3 size: 14 residues. Germline V gene sequence: CDR1 SGHKS, CDR2 YYEKEE (reference sequence). The V end lost 1 base, the J end lost 4 bases, and 12 bases lay between the germline ends. In nucleotides, the CDR3 is TGTGCCAGCAGCTTGCGGGACACCAATTACGAGCAGTACTTC. This translates into CASSLRDTNYEQYF.